What follows are 10 T cell receptor beta chains derived from one specimen sequenced in a study of blood T cell repertoires in COVID-19. Using immunoSEQ multiplex PCR, the repertoire was profiled, and TCRdb retains in-frame clones only, with some absent. The sample holds about 190,000 clones; less than 80% are singletons and the top ten take 9.5% to 15%. The source material was peripheral blood. Every receptor here comes from a woman between 50 and 59 years old with acute or convalescent COVID-19.

The V and J genes are TRBV19 and TRBJ2-7; 7 nucleotides match TRBD1. CDR3 length: 14 residues. Germline CDR1 and CDR2: LNHDA and SQIVND (reference sequence). V was pared by 6 bases and J by 2 bases, with 7 bases of the junction left unmatched. CDR3 bases: TGTGCCAGTAGCGAGACAGGGACGCCCTACGAGCAGTACTTC. This gives the protein CASSETGTPYEQYF. Full variable domain (missing parts from reference TRBV19 and TRBJ2-7): DGGITQSPKYLFRKEGQNVTLSCEQNLNHDAMYWYRQDPGQGLRLIYYSQIVNDFQKGDIAEGYSVSREKKESFPLTVTSAQKNPTAFYLCASSETGTPYEQYFGPGTRLTVT.

The chain has TRBV29-1 and TRBJ1-2; the D gene is possibly TRBD1 (5 bases). This CDR3 is 16 amino acids long. Germline V CDR1 and CDR2: SQVTM, ANQGSEA. V lost 4 bases and J lost 5, with 23 bases in between. The CDR3 here is CSVGVRKQGLFYGYTF. The CDR3 nucleotides are TGCAGCGTTGGGGTTCGGAAGCAGGGCCTTTTTTATGGCTACACCTTC.

The rearrangement links TRBV4-2 to TRBJ2-1, with 9 bases that match TRBD2. The CDR3 runs to 16 residues. The V gene end was trimmed by 0 bases and the J gene end by 2 bases; junction bases not matched to a gene: 2. From germline, CDR1 is LGHNA and CDR2 YNFKEQ. In nucleotides, the CDR3 is TGTGCCAGCAGCCAAGAAGCGGGGGGACCCTACAATGAGCAGTTCTTC. Translated, it gives CASSQEAGGPYNEQFF.

The chain uses TRBV29-1 and TRBJ2-7, with 10 bases that match TRBD1. In germline, CDR1 is SQVTM, CDR2 ANQGSEA. The CDR3 is 12 residues long. After removal of 5 bases from V and 4 bases from J, the junction contained 2 bases not matched to a gene. The CDR3 is CSVTGQGYEQYF. The CDR3 bases are TGCAGCGTTACGGGACAGGGGTACGAGCAGTACTTC.

This sequence joins TRBV6-5 and TRBJ1-1; no clear D. The CDR3 covers 14 residues. The V and J ends lost 8 bases and 3 bases respectively, with 16 bases between them. CDR1 is MNHEY and CDR2 is SVGAGI in the germline V gene. The CDR3 sequence: CASSRRLMDTEAFF. In DNA form, the CDR3 reads TGTGCCAGCTCCCGCCGACTAATGGACACTGAAGCTTTCTTT.

The V call is TRBV24-1, the J call TRBJ1-5; D possibly corresponds to TRBD1 (5 bases). CDR3 length equals 15 residues. CDR1 KGHDR and CDR2 SFDVKD come from the germline V gene. V lost 4 bases, J lost 1 base, and 10 bases lay in between. The CDR3 sequence is CATSEGRASNQPQHF. The CDR3, as DNA: TGTGCCACCAGTGAGGGCAGGGCGAGCAATCAGCCCCAGCATTTT.

J is TRBJ1-2 and V is TRBV27; 7 nucleotides agree with TRBD1. Looked up from germline, CDR1 is MNHEY and CDR2 is SMNVEV (reference sequence). There are 15 residues in the CDR3. Germline trimming cut 8 bases from V and 9 bases from J; bases unmatched to any gene: 18. The CDR3, as DNA: TGTGCCAGCGCCCGAGACAGGGCCCGACCCTTTAGCTACACCTTC. This translates into CASARDRARPFSYTF.

V gene TRBV6-4 combines with J gene TRBJ2-3, with 8 bases that match TRBD1. V shed 6 bases and J 4 bases; nucleotides not matched to a gene: 9. CDR1 is MRHNA, CDR2 SNTAGT, per germline. The CDR3 covers 15 residues. CDR3 amino acids: CASSSEGGQADTQYF. In DNA, the CDR3 is TGTGCCAGCAGCTCCGAAGGGGGACAGGCAGATACGCAGTATTTT.

The rearrangement uses TRBV11-2 and TRBJ1-4; TRBD1 might be the D (6 bases). V was clipped by 5 bases and J by 8 bases, with 18 bases between them. The CDR3 extends over 15 amino acids. Per the germline V gene, CDR1 is SGHAT and CDR2 is FQNNGV. The CDR3 protein is CASSPRDIRSEKLFF. The CDR3 DNA sequence: TGTGCCAGCAGCCCTCGGGACATAAGAAGCGAAAAACTGTTTTTT.

This sequence joins TRBV24-1 and TRBJ1-1; 10 positions agree with TRBD1. The CDR3 is 13 amino acids. V shed 4 bases, J shed 10 bases, and the junction held 5 bases outside the gene matches. Per germline, CDR1 KGHDR and CDR2 SFDVKD. The CDR3 loop reads CATSERQGAIAFF. The CDR3 nucleotides read TGTGCCACCAGTGAACGACAGGGGGCGATAGCTTTCTTT.